A single sample gave rise to the 10 T cell receptor beta chains below, sequenced in a study of blood T cell repertoires in COVID-19. The protocol was immunoSEQ multiplex PCR, while the TCRdb copy is restricted to in-frame clones and leaves out a portion. The sample carries around 95,000 clones, over 75% recorded once. The sequenced sample consisted of peripheral blood. These receptors all stem from a man aged 30 to 39 in a cohort sampled during active COVID-19.

The chain couples TRBV7-9 to TRBJ1-1; 7 bases fit TRBD1. In germline, CDR1 is SEHNR, CDR2 FQNEAQ (reference sequence). Losses at the gene ends were 0 bases for V and 6 bases for J; bases not matched to a gene: 7. The CDR3 spans 15 residues. This chain's CDR3 is CASSLARQGVSEAFF. For the CDR3, the DNA is TGTGCCAGCAGCTTAGCGAGACAGGGAGTCTCTGAAGCTTTCTTT.

V gene TRBV30 combines with J gene TRBJ1-1; TRBD1 matches at 7 bases. CDR1 and CDR2 (germline): GTSNPN, SVGIG (reference sequence). The J segment lost 11 bases and the V segment lost 6 bases, leaving 12 bases of the junction unmatched. The CDR3 loop spans 12 amino acids. CDR3 residues: CACSGQTAGAFF. The DNA of the CDR3 is TGTGCCTGCTCGGGACAGACCGCGGGGGCTTTCTTT.

The CDR3 nucleotides read TGTGCCACCAGTGCACCTAGGACAGGGAGAGGTACCGGGGAGCTGTTTTTT. Translating gives CATSAPRTGRGTGELFF. The chain joins TRBV24-1 to TRBJ2-2; 8 bases agree with TRBD1. Germline V lookup: CDR1 KGHDR, CDR2 SFDVKD. After removal of 5 bases from V and 5 bases from J, the junction contained 12 bases not matched to a gene. The CDR3 consists of 17 residues.

As concerns this clone: The junction differs from germline at one of its ends, possibly a read error. The chain recombines TRBV28 with TRBJ1-2, with D possibly TRBD1 on 5 matching bases. Looked up from germline, CDR1 is MDHEN and CDR2 is SYDVKM. The CDR3 extends over 13 amino acids. CDR3 DNA: TGTGCCAGCAATCCCCCCGGGGACTACGGCTACACCTTC. Translated, it gives CASNPPGDYGYTF.

The V call is TRBV18, the J call TRBJ1-1, with D maybe TRBD1 (5 bases). CDR3 size: 18 residues. Germline loops: CDR1 KGHSH, CDR2 LQKENI. The germline V and J ends were trimmed by 0 bases and 2 bases, with 19 bases remaining between them. The CDR3 coding sequence is TGTGCCAGCTCACCACCTTCGGGCGGGGGTTCGACTAACACTGAAGCTTTCTTT. Its protein product is CASSPPSGGGSTNTEAFF.

V is TRBV9 and J is TRBJ2-2, with D possibly being TRBD2 (7 bases). The CDR3 covers 17 residues. V was shortened by 0 bases and J by 1 base, with 13 bases between the two germline ends. Germline assignment: CDR1 SGDLS and CDR2 YYNGEE. The DNA of the CDR3 is TGTGCCAGCAGCGTAGCGGGGGGCTTGAGGAACACCGGGGAGCTGTTTTTT. Translating gives CASSVAGGLRNTGELFF.

The chain joins TRBV7-2 to TRBJ2-7, with 9 bases lining up with TRBD2. Germline-derived CDR1 and CDR2 are SGHTA and FQGNSA. The CDR3 has 14 residues. V dropped 6 bases and J dropped 6; count of bases not matched to a gene: 9. CDR3 DNA: TGTGCCAGCAGACAAGACGCGGGGGGGCGCGAGCAGTACTTC. Its translation: CASRQDAGGREQYF.

V gene TRBV15 combines with J gene TRBJ1-4, with D possibly matching TRBD1 (6 bases). Germline V gives CDR1 LNHNV, CDR2 YYDKDF (reference sequence). This CDR3 has 15 residues. V lost 3 bases and J lost 3, with 11 bases in between. The CDR3 sequence is CATSSGGTANEKLFF. In nucleotides, the CDR3 is TGTGCCACCAGCAGTGGGGGCACGGCTAATGAAAAACTGTTTTTT.

This clone was seen more than once but under ten times. The chain recombines TRBV7-8 with TRBJ1-2; D remains unclear. The germline CDR1 and CDR2 sequences are SGHVS and FQNEAQ. V was trimmed by 3 bases and J by 8 bases, leaving 13 bases between them. The CDR3 contains 13 residues. The CDR3 region has the DNA TGTGCCAGCAGCTTTGGACCCGGAGGGGGCTACACCTTC. Translation gives CASSFGPGGGYTF. The full variable domain, completed using reference TRBV7-8 and TRBJ1-2, is GAGVSQSPRYKVAKRGQDVALRCDPISGHVSLFWYQQALGQGPEFLTYFQNEAQLDKSGLPSDRFFAERPEGSVSTLKIQRTQQEDSAVYLCASSFGPGGGYTFGSGTRLTVV.

J is TRBJ1-5 and V is TRBV30, with D tentatively TRBD1 (6 bases). V was pared by 2 bases and J by 7 bases, with 15 bases between. CDR3 length: 14 residues. Germline assignment: CDR1 GTSNPN and CDR2 SVGIG (reference sequence). Here the CDR3 reads CAWSPGHLWQPQHF. The CDR3 bases are TGTGCCTGGAGTCCGGGACACTTATGGCAGCCCCAGCATTTT. Looking up the rest from reference TRBV30 and TRBJ1-5 gives the full variable domain: SQTIHQWPATLVQPVGSPLSLECTVEGTSNPNLYWYRQAAGRGLQLLFYSVGIGQISSEVPQNLSASRPQDRQFILSSKKLLLSDSGFYLCAWSPGHLWQPQHFGDGTRLSIL.